This T cell receptor beta chain is drawn from a study of shared clonotypes between healthy human individuals. The wider study: The cohort had two women and a few men, ages 18 to 49.

Sequencing was performed with immunoSEQ multiplex PCR; in TCRdb, only in-frame clones are kept and a portion is missing. The data show hundreds of thousands of clones, 95% to 96% seen once. CD45RO negativity and positive selection for CCR7 defined naive CD8 cells, a population that excluded terminally differentiated effector memory CD45RA+ cells. With 2 bases removed from V and 1 base from J, the gap between germline ends came to 12 bases. Per the germline V gene, CDR1 is MNHEY and CDR2 is SMNVEV (reference sequence). This CDR3 is 16 amino acids long. The clonotype originates from a woman between 25 and 40 years old in good health. The specimen sequenced was naive CD8+ T cells sorted from blood. V and J are TRBV27 and TRBJ2-1; a weak D match, TRBD2 (6 bases). The chain's CDR3 is CASSLGRGRSYNEQFF. The CDR3 DNA reads as TGTGCCAGCAGTTTAGGCCGGGGGAGGTCCTACAATGAGCAGTTCTTC.